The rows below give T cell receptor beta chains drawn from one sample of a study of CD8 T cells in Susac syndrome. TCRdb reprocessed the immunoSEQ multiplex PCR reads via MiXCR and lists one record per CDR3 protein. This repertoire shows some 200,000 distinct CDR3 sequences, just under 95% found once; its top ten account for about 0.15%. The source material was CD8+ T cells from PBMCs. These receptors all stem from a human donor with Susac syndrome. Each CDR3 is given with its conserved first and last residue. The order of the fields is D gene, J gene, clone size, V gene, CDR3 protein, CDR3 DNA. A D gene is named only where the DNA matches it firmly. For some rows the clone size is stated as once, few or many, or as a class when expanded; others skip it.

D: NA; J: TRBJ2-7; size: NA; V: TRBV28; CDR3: CASSYVNRDGEQYF; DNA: TGTGCCAGCAGCTACGTTAACAGGGATGGCGAGCAGTACTTC
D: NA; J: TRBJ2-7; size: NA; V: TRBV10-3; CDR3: CAISEDTGIYEQYF; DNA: TGTGCCATCAGTGAGGATACAGGGATTTACGAGCAGTACTTC
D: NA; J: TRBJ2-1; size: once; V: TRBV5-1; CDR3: CASRVDVINEQFF; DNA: TGCGCCAGCAGAGTGGACGTAATCAATGAGCAGTTCTTC
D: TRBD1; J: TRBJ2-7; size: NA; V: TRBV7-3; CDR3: CASSRTGGDHEQYF; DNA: TGTGCCAGCAGCCGGACAGGGGGGGATCACGAGCAGTACTTC
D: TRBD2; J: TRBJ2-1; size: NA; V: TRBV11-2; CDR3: CASSQGLAGDHPYNEQFF; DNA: TGTGCCAGCAGCCAGGGACTAGCGGGAGATCATCCCTACAATGAGCAGTTCTTC
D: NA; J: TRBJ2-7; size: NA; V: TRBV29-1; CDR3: CSVGPESYEQYF; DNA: TGCAGCGTCGGACCAGAATCCTACGAGCAGTACTTC
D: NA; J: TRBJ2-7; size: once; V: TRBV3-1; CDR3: CASSQDSFGDPLQYEQYF; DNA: TGTGCCAGCAGCCAAGATTCTTTTGGGGATCCACTCCAGTACGAGCAGTACTTC
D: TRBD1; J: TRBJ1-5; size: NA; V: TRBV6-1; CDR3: CASRRDRHQPQHF; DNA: TGTGCCAGCAGAAGGGACAGACATCAGCCCCAGCATTTT
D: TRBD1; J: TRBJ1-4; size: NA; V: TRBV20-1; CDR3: CSAGQGIGEKLFF; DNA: TGCAGTGCTGGACAGGGGATAGGGGAAAAACTGTTTTTT
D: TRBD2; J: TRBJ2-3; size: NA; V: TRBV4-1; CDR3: CASSQVSGRGTDTQYF; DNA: TGCGCCAGCAGCCAAGTAAGCGGGAGGGGGACAGATACGCAGTATTTT
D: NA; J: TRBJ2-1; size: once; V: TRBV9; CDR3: CASSGTRDINPYNEQFF; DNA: TGTGCCAGCAGCGGCACCCGGGACATAAACCCCTACAATGAGCAGTTCTTC
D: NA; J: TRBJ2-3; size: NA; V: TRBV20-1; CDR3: CSAQNIGDTQYF; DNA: TGCAGTGCCCAGAATATTGGAGATACGCAGTATTTT
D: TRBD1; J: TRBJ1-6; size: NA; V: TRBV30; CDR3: CAWRPQDRWESYNSPLHF; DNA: TGTGCCTGGAGACCTCAGGACAGGTGGGAGTCCTATAATTCACCCCTCCACTTT
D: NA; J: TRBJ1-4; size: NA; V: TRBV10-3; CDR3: CASAEKLFF; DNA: TGTGCCTCCGCTGAAAAACTGTTTTTT
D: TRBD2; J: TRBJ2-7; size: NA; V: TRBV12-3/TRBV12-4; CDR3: CASSQGGDYEQYF; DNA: TGTGCCAGCAGTCAGGGAGGGGACTACGAGCAGTACTTC
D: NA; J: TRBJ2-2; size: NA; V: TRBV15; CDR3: CATSTGYESTGELFF; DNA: TGTGCCACCAGCACAGGATACGAGAGCACCGGGGAGCTGTTTTTT
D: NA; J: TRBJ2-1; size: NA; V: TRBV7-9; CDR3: CASRSPSYNEQFF; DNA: TGTGCCAGCAGATCCCCAAGCTACAATGAGCAGTTCTTC
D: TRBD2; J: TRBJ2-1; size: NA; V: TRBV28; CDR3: CASSLGLAGRDNEQFF; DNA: TGTGCCAGCAGTTTAGGGCTAGCGGGAAGGGACAATGAGCAGTTCTTC
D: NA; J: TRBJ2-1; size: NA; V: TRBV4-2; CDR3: CASSQKRGKGSSYNEQFF; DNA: TGTGCCAGCAGCCAGAAACGTGGGAAAGGGAGCTCCTACAATGAGCAGTTCTTC
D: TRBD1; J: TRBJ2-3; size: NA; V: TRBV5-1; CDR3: CASSADRATDTQYF; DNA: TGCGCCAGCAGTGCGGACAGGGCCACAGATACGCAGTATTTT
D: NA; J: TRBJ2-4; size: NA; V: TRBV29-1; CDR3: CSVEYRQSKNIQYF; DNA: TGCAGCGTTGAGTATCGACAGTCTAAAAACATTCAGTACTTC
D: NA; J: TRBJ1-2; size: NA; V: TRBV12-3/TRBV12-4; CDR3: CASSPGGGLFYTF; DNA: TGTGCCAGCAGCCCGGGTGGGGGACTGTTCTACACCTTC
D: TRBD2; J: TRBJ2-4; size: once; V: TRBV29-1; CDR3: CSVLAGPRDIQYF; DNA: TGCAGCGTTTTAGCGGGCCCCAGGGACATTCAGTACTTC
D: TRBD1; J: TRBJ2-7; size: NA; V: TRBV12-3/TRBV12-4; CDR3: CASSWGQEYPYEQYF; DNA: TGTGCCAGCAGTTGGGGACAGGAGTATCCGTACGAGCAGTACTTC
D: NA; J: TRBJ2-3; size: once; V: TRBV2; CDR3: CASTGDIRGGRSDTQYF; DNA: TGTGCCAGCACCGGGGACATTCGGGGCGGGAGATCGGATACGCAGTATTTT
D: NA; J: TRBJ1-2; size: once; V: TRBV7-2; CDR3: CASSPGPNKDGYTF; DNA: TGTGCCAGCAGCCCGGGACCTAATAAGGATGGCTACACCTTC
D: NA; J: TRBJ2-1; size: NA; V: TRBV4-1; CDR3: CASSQGLAKAYNEQFF; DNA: TGCGCCAGCAGCCAAGGTCTAGCGAAAGCCTACAATGAGCAGTTCTTC
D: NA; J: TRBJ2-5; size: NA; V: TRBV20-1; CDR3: CSASDLQETQYF; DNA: TGCAGTGCTAGTGATTTGCAAGAGACCCAGTACTTC
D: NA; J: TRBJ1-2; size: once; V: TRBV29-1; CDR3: CSVDRPESNNYGYTF; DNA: TGCAGCGTAGATAGACCAGAGTCTAATAACTATGGCTACACCTTC
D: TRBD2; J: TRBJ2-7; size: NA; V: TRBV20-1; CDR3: CSAIVSGSSYEQYF; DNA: TGCAGTGCTATAGTTAGCGGGAGCTCCTACGAGCAGTACTTC
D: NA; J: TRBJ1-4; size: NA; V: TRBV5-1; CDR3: CASSLETGKLFF; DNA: TGCGCCAGCAGCTTGGAAACCGGAAAACTGTTTTTT
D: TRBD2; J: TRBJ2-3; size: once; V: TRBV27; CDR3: CASSLPGRGDDTQYF; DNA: TGTGCCAGCAGTTTACCCGGTCGGGGGGATGATACGCAGTATTTT
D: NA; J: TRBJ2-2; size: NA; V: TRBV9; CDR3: CASSGRGGSHTGELFF; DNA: TGTGCCAGCAGCGGCCGAGGGGGATCTCACACCGGGGAGCTGTTTTTT
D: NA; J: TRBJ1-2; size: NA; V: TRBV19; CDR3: CASSIQGANYGYTF; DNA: TGTGCCAGTAGTATACAGGGAGCTAACTATGGCTACACCTTC
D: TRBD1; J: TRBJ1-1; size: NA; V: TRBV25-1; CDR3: CASSELVQGSQAFF; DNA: TGTGCCAGCAGTGAATTGGTACAGGGGAGCCAAGCTTTCTTT
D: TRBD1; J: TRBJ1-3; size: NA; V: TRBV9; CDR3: CASSLRTGATGNTIYF; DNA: TGTGCCAGCAGCCTGCGGACAGGGGCGACTGGAAACACCATATATTTT
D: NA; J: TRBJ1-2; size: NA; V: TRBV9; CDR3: CASSGDRKSGYGYTF; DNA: TGTGCCAGCAGCGGCGACAGGAAGAGTGGCTATGGCTACACCTTC
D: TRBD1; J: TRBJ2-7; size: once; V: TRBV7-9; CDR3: CASSLAGQGSEQYF; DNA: TGTGCCAGCAGCTTAGCGGGACAGGGGTCCGAGCAGTACTTC
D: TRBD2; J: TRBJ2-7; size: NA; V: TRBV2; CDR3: CASSEFGTSGGYEQYF; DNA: TGTGCCAGCAGTGAATTTGGGACTAGTGGGGGGTACGAGCAGTACTTC
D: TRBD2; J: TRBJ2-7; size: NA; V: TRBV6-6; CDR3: CASSYSGSGSYEQYF; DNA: TGTGCCAGCAGTTACTCAGGGAGCGGGAGCTACGAGCAGTACTTC
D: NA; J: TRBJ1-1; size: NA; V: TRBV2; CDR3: CASSDDDAEAFF; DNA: TGTGCCAGCAGTGACGACGACGCTGAAGCTTTCTTT
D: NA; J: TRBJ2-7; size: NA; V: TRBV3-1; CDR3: CASSGQFYEQYF; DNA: TGTGCCAGCAGTGGGCAGTTTTACGAGCAGTACTTC
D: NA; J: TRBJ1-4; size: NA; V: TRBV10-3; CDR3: CAIKEATNEKLFF; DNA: TGTGCCATCAAGGAGGCAACTAATGAAAAACTGTTTTTT
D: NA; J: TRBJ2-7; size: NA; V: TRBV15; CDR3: CATGTDAYEQYF; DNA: TGTGCCACCGGGACTGACGCCTACGAGCAGTACTTC
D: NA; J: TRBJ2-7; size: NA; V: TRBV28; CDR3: CASSLGTASYEQYF; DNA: TGTGCCAGCAGTTTAGGGACTGCTTCCTACGAGCAGTACTTC
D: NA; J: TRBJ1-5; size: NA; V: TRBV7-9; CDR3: CASSLVLDNSNQPQHF; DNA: TGTGCCAGCAGCTTAGTCTTGGACAATAGCAATCAGCCCCAGCATTTT
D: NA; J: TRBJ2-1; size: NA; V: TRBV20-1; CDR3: CSASSAKISGYNEQFF; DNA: TGCAGTGCTAGTTCAGCAAAGATTAGCGGCTACAATGAGCAGTTCTTC
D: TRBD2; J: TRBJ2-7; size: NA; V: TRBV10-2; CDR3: CASSGGTSGYEQYF; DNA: TGCGCCAGCAGTGGTGGGACTAGCGGATACGAGCAGTACTTC
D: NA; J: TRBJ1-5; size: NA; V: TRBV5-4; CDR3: CASSYGGGNQPQHF; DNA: TGTGCCAGCAGCTACGGCGGGGGCAATCAGCCCCAGCATTTT
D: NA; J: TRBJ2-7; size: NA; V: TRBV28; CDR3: CASSLELGQNSYEQYF; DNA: TGTGCCAGCAGTTTAGAACTAGGGCAAAACTCCTACGAGCAGTACTTC
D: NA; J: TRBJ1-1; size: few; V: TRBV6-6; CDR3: CASSLGTVNTEAFF; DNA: TGTGCCAGCAGTCTAGGGACGGTGAACACTGAAGCTTTCTTT
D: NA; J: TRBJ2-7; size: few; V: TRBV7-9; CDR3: CASNEGNEQYF; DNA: TGTGCCAGCAACGAGGGGAACGAGCAGTACTTC
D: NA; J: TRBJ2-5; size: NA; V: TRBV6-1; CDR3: CASSDTAGRRETQYF; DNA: TGTGCCAGCAGTGATACGGCGGGGCGTAGAGAGACCCAGTACTTC
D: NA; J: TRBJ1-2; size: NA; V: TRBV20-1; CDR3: CSANLNYGYTF; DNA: TGCAGTGCTAACCTCAACTATGGCTACACCTTC
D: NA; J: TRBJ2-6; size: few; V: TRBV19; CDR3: CASSPGANVLTF; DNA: TGTGCCTCGTCTCCTGGGGCCAACGTCCTGACTTTC
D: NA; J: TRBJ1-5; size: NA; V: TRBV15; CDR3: CATSSQGGYSNQPQHF; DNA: TGTGCCACCAGCAGTCAAGGCGGGTATAGCAATCAGCCCCAGCATTTT
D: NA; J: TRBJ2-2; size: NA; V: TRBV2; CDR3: CASRMDAGSTGELFF; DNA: TGTGCCAGCAGGATGGACGCGGGTTCGACCGGGGAGCTGTTTTTT
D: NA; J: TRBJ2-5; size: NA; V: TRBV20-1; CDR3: CSAGSNRGLFTLRQTQYF; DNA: TGCAGTGCGGGAAGCAACAGAGGTCTCTTCACATTACGCCAGACCCAGTACTTC
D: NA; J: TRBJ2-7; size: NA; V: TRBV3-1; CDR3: CASSQASLGTSYEQYF; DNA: TGTGCCAGCAGCCAAGCTAGCTTAGGAACCTCCTACGAGCAGTACTTC